This TCR beta chain appears in the sequencing data of a study of OX40 agonist ivuxolimab in advanced cancers. Study summary: While on treatment, patients had intravenous ivuxolimab at 0.01 to 10 mg/kg every 2 weeks. From roughly 23 to 90 years was the age range, with a mean of around 54 years, and roughly 80% were male. Hepatocellular carcinoma, melanoma, renal cell or head and neck cancer affected the dose-escalation patients.

The data were produced by immunoSEQ multiplex PCR, yet TCRdb's version contains in-frame clones alone and is incomplete. This table holds about 130,000 clones, just under 95% found once. The CDR3 is 12 residues long. Germline values: CDR1 SQVTM, CDR2 ANQGSEA. V shed 4 bases and J shed 4 bases, with 9 bases lying between them. This material consisted of CD4+ or CD8+ T cells sorted from blood, taken in a trial of the OX40 agonist ivuxolimab. The chain combines TRBV29-1 with TRBJ2-3; TRBD1 is a possible D gene (6 bases). This receptor was identified in an adult with an advanced solid tumor such as melanoma, head and neck, liver or kidney cancer. The CDR3 reads CSVVRTADTQYF. CDR3 nucleotide sequence: TGCAGCGTTGTCCGGACAGCAGATACGCAGTATTTT.